This T cell receptor beta chain was recorded in a study of blood T cell repertoires in COVID-19. Overall study: COVID-19 samples, acute and convalescent, were from the United States, Italy and Spain.

Trimming took 7 bases from V and 0 from J; bases not matched to a gene: 6. The germline gives CDR1 SGHRS, CDR2 YFSETQ. The length of the CDR3 is 15 residues. The data were produced by immunoSEQ multiplex PCR, yet TCRdb's version contains in-frame clones alone and is incomplete. The repertoire holds over 200,000 clones, with about 80% as singletons. Seattle enrolled patients during active infection and tracked them longitudinally. The sequenced material came from peripheral blood. This receptor was obtained from an elderly woman with COVID-19, enrolled during active disease. This rearrangement joins TRBV5-1 to TRBJ2-2, with TRBD1 identical over 7 bases. CDR3 bases: TGCGCCAGCCGGTGGGGGACAGCGAACACCGGGGAGCTGTTTTTT. It encodes CASRWGTANTGELFF.